Listed below are T cell receptor beta chains from one sample, sequenced in a study of cytomegalovirus exposure and HLA in healthy donors. Method: immunoSEQ multiplex PCR; TCRdb's copy keeps in-frame clones and lacks some. Of 200,000 or so clones listed, roughly 91% are singletons. The sequencing input was PBMCs. These receptors all come from a woman aged 18-35 years in good health and CMV-seropositive. Each CDR3 is given without its conserved first and last residue. The order of the fields is V gene, J gene, CDR3 protein.

TRBV29-1	TRBJ2-3	SVFHTQRDGSTDTQY
TRBV30	TRBJ1-1	AWGQGDTEAF
TRBV27	TRBJ1-1	ASRAQGTEAF
TRBV6-5	TRBJ1-4	ASSWDRGLEKLF
TRBV9	TRBJ1-2	ASSVATGMGYT
TRBV5-4	TRBJ1-2	ASSSGQGLDYGYT
TRBV10-2	TRBJ1-2	ASSEWEGAGGYT
TRBV5-1	TRBJ1-2	ASSLPGQGNYGYT
TRBV10-2	TRBJ1-1	ASSDAGGGTEAF
TRBV29-1	TRBJ1-1	SVGGGWNTEAF
TRBV27	TRBJ2-7	ASSSGYEQY
TRBV9	TRBJ1-4	ASSPAGTGKGEKLF
TRBV6-1	TRBJ2-5	ASRQGETQY
TRBV11-2	TRBJ2-7	ASSLDSGRGKNEQY
TRBV9	TRBJ1-4	ASSPPAQGPNEKLF
TRBV7-9	TRBJ1-5	ASNQEGASQPQH
TRBV5-1	TRBJ1-3	ASSLVQGVGNTIY
TRBV28	TRBJ1-1	ASSLEVRTEAF
TRBV28	TRBJ2-7	ASSLQGSYEQY
TRBV2	TRBJ2-1	ASSESPSTSGRSYNEQF
TRBV1	TRBJ2-5	TSSLPLAGPGGRVRETQY
TRBV29-1	TRBJ2-7	SVLEDFYEQY
TRBV7-2	TRBJ2-7	ASSEARGYSYEQY
TRBV2	TRBJ2-3	ASRERSTDTQY
TRBV2	TRBJ1-3	ASSVDTVGNTIY
TRBV7-8	TRBJ2-2	ASSRTGTSGRSNTGELF
TRBV15	TRBJ1-5	ATSREGTGARNQPQH
TRBV5-8	TRBJ2-5	ASKPGLAGIQETQY
TRBV5-1	TRBJ1-1	ASSLEGRVMLTEAF
TRBV6-5	TRBJ2-7	AAQRGGSAYEQY
TRBV7-3	TRBJ2-2	ASTLDPVTGELF
TRBV29-1	TRBJ1-1	SAQSPQDTEAF
TRBV5-1	TRBJ2-3	ASNLAGSFTDTQY
TRBV28	TRBJ1-1	ASTFGRHTEAF
TRBV29-1	TRBJ2-3	SVDWTGTDTQY
TRBV28	TRBJ2-7	ASSPGQNHEEQY
TRBV27	TRBJ2-1	ASSRGNEQF
TRBV2	TRBJ1-1	ASGGGTEAF
TRBV19	TRBJ2-5	ASSAWTSGRGQTQY
TRBV6-5	TRBJ2-3	ASGREGTDTQY
TRBV27	TRBJ1-5	ASRTGQRNQPQH
TRBV5-6	TRBJ2-3	ASSPREKNTQY
TRBV19	TRBJ1-5	ASSIDRAGEQPQH
TRBV4-2	TRBJ1-5	ASSQLGQGASHQPQH
TRBV14	TRBJ2-1	ASSQDGYGYNEQF
TRBV7-5	TRBJ1-5	ARSSGTGDGQPQH
TRBV11-1	TRBJ1-1	ASSLVDRAGAF
TRBV5-7	TRBJ1-2	ASSLSNRECGYT
TRBV6-5	TRBJ2-1	ASTPGGGREF
TRBV5-5	TRBJ2-5	ASTTTGVQETQY
TRBV19	TRBJ1-5	ASSGTGGTFDSNQPQH